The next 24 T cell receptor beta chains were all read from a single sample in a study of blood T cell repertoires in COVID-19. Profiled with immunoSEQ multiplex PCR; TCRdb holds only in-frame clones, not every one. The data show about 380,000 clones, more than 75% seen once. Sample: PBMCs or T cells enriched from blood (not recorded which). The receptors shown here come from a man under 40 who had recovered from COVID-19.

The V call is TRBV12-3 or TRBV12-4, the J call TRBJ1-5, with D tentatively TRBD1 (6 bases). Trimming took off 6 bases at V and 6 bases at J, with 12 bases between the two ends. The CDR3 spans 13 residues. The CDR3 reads CASRQETGQPQHF. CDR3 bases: TGTGCCAGCAGGCAGGAGACAGGTCAGCCCCAGCATTTT.

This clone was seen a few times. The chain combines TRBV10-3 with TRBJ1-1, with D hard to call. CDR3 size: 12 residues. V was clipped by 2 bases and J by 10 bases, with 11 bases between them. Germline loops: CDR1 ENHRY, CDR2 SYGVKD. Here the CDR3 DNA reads TGTGCCATCAGTGAGGGCCCCAACCGAGCTTTCTTT. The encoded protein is CAISEGPNRAFF.

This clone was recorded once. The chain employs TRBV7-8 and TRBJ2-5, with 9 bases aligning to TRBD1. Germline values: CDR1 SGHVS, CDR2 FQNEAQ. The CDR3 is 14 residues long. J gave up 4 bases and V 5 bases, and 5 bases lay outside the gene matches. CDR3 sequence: CASSPGTGLETQYF. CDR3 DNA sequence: TGTGCCAGCAGCCCCGGGACAGGGCTAGAGACCCAGTACTTC.

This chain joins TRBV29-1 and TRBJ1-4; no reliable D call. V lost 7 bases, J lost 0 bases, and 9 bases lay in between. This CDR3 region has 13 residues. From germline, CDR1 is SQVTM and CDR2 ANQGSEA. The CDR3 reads CSAWAATNEKLFF. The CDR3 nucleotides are TGCAGCGCTTGGGCTGCAACTAATGAAAAACTGTTTTTT. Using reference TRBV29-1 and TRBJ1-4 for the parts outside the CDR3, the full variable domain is SAVISQKPSRDICQRGTSLTIQCQVDSQVTMMFWYRQQPGQSLTLIATANQGSEATYESGFVIDKFPISRPNLTFSTLTVSNMSPEDSSIYLCSAWAATNEKLFFGSGTQLSVL.

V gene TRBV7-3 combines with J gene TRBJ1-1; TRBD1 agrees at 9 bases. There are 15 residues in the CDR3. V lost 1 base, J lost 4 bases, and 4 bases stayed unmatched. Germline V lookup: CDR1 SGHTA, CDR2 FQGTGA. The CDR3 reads CASSLRDRASTEAFF. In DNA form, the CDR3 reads TGTGCCAGCAGCTTAAGGGACAGGGCAAGCACTGAAGCTTTCTTT.

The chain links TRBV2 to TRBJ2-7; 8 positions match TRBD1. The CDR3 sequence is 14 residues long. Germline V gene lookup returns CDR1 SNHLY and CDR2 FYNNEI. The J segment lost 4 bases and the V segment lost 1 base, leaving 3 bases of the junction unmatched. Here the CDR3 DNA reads TGTGCCAGCAGTGAAGTACGACAGGGGTACGAGCAGTACTTC. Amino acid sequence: CASSEVRQGYEQYF.

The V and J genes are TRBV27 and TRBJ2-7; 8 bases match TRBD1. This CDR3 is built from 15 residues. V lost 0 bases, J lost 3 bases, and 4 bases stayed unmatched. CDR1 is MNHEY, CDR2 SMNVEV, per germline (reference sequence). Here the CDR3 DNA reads TGTGCCAGCAGTTTATCTTGGGGACAGGACTACGAGCAGTACTTC. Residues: CASSLSWGQDYEQYF.

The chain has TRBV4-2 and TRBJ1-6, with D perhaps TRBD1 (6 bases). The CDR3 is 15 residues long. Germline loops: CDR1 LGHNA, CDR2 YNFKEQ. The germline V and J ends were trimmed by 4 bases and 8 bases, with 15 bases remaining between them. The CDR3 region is CASSRSQGLDSPLHF. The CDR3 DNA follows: TGTGCCAGCAGCCGTTCACAGGGTCTGGATTCACCCCTCCACTTT.

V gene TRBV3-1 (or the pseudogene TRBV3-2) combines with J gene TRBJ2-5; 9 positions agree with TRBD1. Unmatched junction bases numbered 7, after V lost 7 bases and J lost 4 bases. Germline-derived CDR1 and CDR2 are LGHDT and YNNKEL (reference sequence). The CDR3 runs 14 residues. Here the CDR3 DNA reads TGTGCCAGCAACCTACAGGGGGCTGGAGAGACCCAGTACTTC. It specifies CASNLQGAGETQYF.

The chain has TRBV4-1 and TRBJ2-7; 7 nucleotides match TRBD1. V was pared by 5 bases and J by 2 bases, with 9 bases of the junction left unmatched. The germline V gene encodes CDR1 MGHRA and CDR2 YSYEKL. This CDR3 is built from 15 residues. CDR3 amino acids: CASSDQTGPTYEQYF. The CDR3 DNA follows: TGCGCCAGCAGCGATCAGACAGGGCCCACCTACGAGCAGTACTTC.

The CDR3 bases are TGTGCCAGCAGCTCCGGGGAGACCTACGAGCAGTACTTC. Its protein product is CASSSGETYEQYF. This chain joins TRBV7-8 and TRBJ2-7, with TRBD2 as a possible D gene (5 bases). CDR1 and CDR2 (germline): SGHVS, FQNEAQ. Trimming took 4 bases from V and 2 from J, leaving 9 bases between them. This CDR3 contains 13 residues.

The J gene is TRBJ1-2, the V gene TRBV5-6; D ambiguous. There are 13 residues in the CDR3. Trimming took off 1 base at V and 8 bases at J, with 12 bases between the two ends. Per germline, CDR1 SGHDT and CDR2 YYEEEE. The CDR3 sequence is CASSLNRDWGYTF. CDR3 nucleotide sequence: TGTGCCAGCAGCTTGAACCGTGACTGGGGCTACACCTTC.

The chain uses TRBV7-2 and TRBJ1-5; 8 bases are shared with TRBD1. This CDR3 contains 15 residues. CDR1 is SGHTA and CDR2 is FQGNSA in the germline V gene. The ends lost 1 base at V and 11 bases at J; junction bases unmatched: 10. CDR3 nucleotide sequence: TGTGCCAGCAGCTTAGGGGGACAGGTTGGTAGTGCCCAGCATTTT. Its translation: CASSLGGQVGSAQHF.

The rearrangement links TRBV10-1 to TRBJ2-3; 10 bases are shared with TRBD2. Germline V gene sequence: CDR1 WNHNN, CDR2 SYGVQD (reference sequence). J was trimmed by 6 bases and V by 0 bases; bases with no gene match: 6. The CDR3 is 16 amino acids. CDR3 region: CASSESRAGGRDTQYF. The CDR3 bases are TGCGCCAGCAGTGAGTCGCGAGCGGGGGGGAGGGATACGCAGTATTTT.

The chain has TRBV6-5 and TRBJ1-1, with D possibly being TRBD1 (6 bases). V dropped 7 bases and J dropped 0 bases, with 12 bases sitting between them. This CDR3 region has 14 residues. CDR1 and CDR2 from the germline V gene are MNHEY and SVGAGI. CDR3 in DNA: TGTGCCAGCACTGCGGACAGATTGAACACTGAAGCTTTCTTT. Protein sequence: CASTADRLNTEAFF.

CDR3 in amino acids: CAWSGEPADEQYF. The CDR3 DNA follows: TGTGCCTGGAGTGGCGAACCGGCGGACGAGCAGTACTTC. The chain is built from TRBV30 and TRBJ2-7, with D unresolved. This CDR3 is 13 amino acids long. Trimming removed 1 base from V and 5 bases from J, with 12 bases in between. Germline loops: CDR1 GTSNPN, CDR2 SVGIG (reference sequence).

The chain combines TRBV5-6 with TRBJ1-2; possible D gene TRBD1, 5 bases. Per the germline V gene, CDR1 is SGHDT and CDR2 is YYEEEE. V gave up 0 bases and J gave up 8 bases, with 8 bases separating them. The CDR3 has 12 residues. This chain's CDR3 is CASSLASGGYTF. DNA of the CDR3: TGTGCCAGCAGCTTGGCCTCAGGGGGCTACACCTTC.

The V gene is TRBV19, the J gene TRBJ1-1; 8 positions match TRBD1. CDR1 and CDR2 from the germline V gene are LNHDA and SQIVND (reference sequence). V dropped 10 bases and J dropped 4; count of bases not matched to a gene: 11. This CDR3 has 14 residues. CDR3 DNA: TGTGCCACAGGACAGGGAAGGTTGCCCACTGAAGCTTTCTTT. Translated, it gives CATGQGRLPTEAFF.

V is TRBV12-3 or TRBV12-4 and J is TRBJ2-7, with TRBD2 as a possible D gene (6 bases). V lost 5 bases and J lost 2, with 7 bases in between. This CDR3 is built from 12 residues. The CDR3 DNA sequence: TGTGCCAGCAGTGGGACTCCCTACGAGCAGTACTTC. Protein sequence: CASSGTPYEQYF.

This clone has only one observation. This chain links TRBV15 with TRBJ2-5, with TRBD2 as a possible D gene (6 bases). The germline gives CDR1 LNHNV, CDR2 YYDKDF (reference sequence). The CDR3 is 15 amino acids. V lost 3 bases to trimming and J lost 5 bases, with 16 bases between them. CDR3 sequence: CATSSPEEGWETQYF. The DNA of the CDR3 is TGTGCCACCAGCAGCCCAGAGGAGGGGTGGGAGACCCAGTACTTC.

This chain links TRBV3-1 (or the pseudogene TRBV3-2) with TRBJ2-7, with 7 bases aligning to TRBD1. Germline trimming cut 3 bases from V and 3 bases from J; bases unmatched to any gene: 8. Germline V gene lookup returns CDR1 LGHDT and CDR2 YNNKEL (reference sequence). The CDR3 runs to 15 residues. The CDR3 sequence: CASSQGDRALYEQYF. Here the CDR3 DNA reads TGTGCCAGCAGCCAGGGTGACAGGGCGCTCTACGAGCAGTACTTC.

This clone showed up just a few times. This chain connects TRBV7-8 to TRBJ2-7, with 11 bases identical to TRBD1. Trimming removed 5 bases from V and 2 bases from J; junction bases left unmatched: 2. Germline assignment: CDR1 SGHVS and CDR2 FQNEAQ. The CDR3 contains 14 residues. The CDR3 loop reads CASSPGQGAYEQYF. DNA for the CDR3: TGTGCCAGCAGCCCGGGACAGGGGGCCTACGAGCAGTACTTC.

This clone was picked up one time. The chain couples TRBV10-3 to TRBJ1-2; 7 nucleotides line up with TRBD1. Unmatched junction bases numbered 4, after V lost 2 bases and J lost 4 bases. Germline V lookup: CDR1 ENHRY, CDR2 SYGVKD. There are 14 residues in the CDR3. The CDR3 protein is CAISEAGQIYGYTF. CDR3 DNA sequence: TGTGCCATCAGTGAGGCGGGACAGATCTATGGCTACACCTTC.

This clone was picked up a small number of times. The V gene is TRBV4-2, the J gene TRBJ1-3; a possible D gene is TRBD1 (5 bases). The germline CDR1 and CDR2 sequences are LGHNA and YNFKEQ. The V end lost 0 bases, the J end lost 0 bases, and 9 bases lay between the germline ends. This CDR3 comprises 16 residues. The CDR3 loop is CASSQEGLNSGNTIYF. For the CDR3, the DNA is TGTGCCAGCAGCCAAGAGGGACTGAACTCTGGAAACACCATATATTTT.